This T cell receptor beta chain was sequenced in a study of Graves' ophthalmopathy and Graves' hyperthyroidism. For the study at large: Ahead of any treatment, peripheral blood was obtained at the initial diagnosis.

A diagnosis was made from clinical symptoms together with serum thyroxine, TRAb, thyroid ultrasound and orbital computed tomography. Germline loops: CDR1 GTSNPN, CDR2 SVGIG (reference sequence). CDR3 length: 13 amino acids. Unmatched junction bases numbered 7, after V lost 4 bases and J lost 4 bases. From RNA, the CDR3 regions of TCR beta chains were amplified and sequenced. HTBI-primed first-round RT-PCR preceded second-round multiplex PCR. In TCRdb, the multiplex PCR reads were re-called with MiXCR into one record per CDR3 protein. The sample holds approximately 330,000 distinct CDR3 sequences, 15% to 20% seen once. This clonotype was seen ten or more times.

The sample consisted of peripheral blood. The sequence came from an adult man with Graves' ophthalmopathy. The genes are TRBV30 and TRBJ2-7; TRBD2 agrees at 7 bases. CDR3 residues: CAWTRENRYEQYF. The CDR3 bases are TGTGCCTGGACGCGGGAGAATAGGTACGAGCAGTACTTC. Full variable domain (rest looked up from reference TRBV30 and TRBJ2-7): SQTIHQWPATLVQPVGSPLSLECTVEGTSNPNLYWYRQAAGRGLQLLFYSVGIGQISSEVPQNLSASRPQDRQFILSSKKLLLSDSGFYLCAWTRENRYEQYFGPGTRLTVT.